Listed below are T cell receptor beta chains from one sample, sequenced in a study of identifying expanded T cells in peripheral blood. Assay: immunoSEQ multiplex PCR; the TCRdb copy retains only in-frame clones and omits some. The sample consists of under 100,000 clones, around 90% of them appearing once. The sequenced sample was blood. These receptors were collected from a person aged 18 to 70 in good health. CDR3s include the opening cysteine and the closing phenylalanine or tryptophan. The D gene is left open where the match is weak. For some rows the clone size is stated as once, few or many, or as a class when expanded; others skip it.

TRBV19	TRBJ2-7	TRBD1	NA	CASSIQGQGAYEQYF	TGTGCCAGTAGTATCCAGGGACAGGGGGCGTACGAGCAGTACTTC
TRBV6-1	TRBJ2-7	NA	few	CASSEVRYRGLHEQYF	TGTGCCAGCAGTGAAGTTCGGTATAGGGGGTTGCACGAGCAGTACTTC
TRBV6-1	TRBJ1-2	NA	NA	CASNRDGYTF	TGTGCCAGTAATAGGGATGGCTACACCTTC
TRBV5-1	TRBJ1-4	TRBD1	NA	CASSSQGSNEKLFF	TGCGCCAGCAGCTCACAGGGGTCTAATGAAAAACTGTTTTTT
TRBV7-2	TRBJ2-4	TRBD1	NA	CASSRDRGGNIQYF	TGTGCCAGCAGCCGCGACAGGGGCGGCAACATTCAGTACTTC
TRBV27	TRBJ2-7	NA	NA	CASRTRGDEQYF	TGTGCCAGCAGGACACGAGGAGACGAGCAGTACTTC
TRBV4-2	TRBJ1-1	NA	NA	CASSQGDARANTEAFF	TGTGCCAGCAGCCAAGGCGATGCGAGGGCGAACACTGAAGCTTTCTTT
TRBV30	TRBJ2-2	NA	NA	CAWGRNTGELFF	TGTGCCTGGGGAAGGAACACCGGGGAGCTGTTTTTT
TRBV19	TRBJ1-6	NA	few	CASSILGTSAHPLHF	TGTGCCAGTAGTATTCTGGGGACGAGCGCCCACCCCCTCCACTTT
TRBV4-1	TRBJ1-6	NA	NA	CASSQVGRGYNSPLHF	TGCGCCAGCAGCCAAGTGGGCAGGGGCTATAATTCACCCCTCCACTTT
TRBV12-5	TRBJ2-2	NA	NA	CASGPTTGELFF	TGTGCTAGTGGGCCGACGACCGGGGAGCTGTTTTTT
TRBV7-9	TRBJ1-4	TRBD1	NA	CASSPGTGNDEKLFF	TGTGCCAGCAGCCCCGGGACAGGGAATGATGAAAAACTGTTTTTT
TRBV2	TRBJ1-1	NA	NA	CASSVHGARAEAFF	TGTGCCAGCAGTGTACATGGGGCCAGGGCTGAAGCTTTCTTT
TRBV7-3	TRBJ2-1	NA	NA	CASSPIPTNPTLQYEQFF	TGTGCCAGCAGCCCCATTCCGACGAACCCAACTCTACAATACGAGCAGTTCTTC
TRBV28	TRBJ1-5	NA	NA	CASSFVVLGRPQHF	TGTGCCAGCAGTTTCGTCGTCTTGGGGCGGCCCCAGCATTTT
TRBV11-3	TRBJ2-4	TRBD2	NA	CASSYSGGTNIQYF	TGTGCCAGCAGCTACTCGGGAGGGACGAACATTCAGTACTTC
TRBV7-9	TRBJ1-4	NA	NA	CASSSIVNEKLFF	TGTGCCAGCAGCTCCATCGTTAATGAAAAACTGTTTTTT
TRBV12-5	TRBJ2-1	TRBD2	NA	CASGLGLAGVNNEQFF	TGTGCTAGTGGTTTAGGGCTAGCGGGAGTTAACAATGAGCAGTTCTTC
TRBV27	TRBJ1-4	TRBD1	NA	CASSYRGRRSNEKLFF	TGTGCCAGCAGCTATAGGGGGCGCAGGTCTAATGAAAAACTGTTTTTT
TRBV30	TRBJ1-1	NA	NA	CAWSVSPSYTEAFF	TGTGCCTGGAGTGTTTCTCCTTCTTACACTGAAGCTTTCTTT
TRBV30	TRBJ1-2	NA	NA	CAWSATPGGGAYGYTF	TGTGCCTGGAGCGCAACCCCGGGAGGGGGAGCCTATGGCTACACCTTC
TRBV30	TRBJ1-1	NA	NA	CAWSIHAGMDNTEAFF	TGTGCCTGGAGTATTCATGCAGGGATGGATAACACTGAAGCTTTCTTT
TRBV6-4	TRBJ1-6	NA	NA	CASSHRPSESASPLHF	TGTGCCAGCAGCCATCGGCCCTCCGAAAGTGCTTCACCCCTCCACTTT
TRBV9	TRBJ2-7	TRBD2	NA	CASSVASGSMYEQYF	TGTGCCAGCAGCGTTGCTAGCGGGAGTATGTACGAGCAGTACTTC
TRBV11-1	TRBJ1-6	NA	NA	CASSKGDRYNSPLHF	TGTGCCAGCAGCAAGGGAGACCGCTACAATTCACCCCTCCACTTT
TRBV4-1	TRBJ2-5	NA	NA	CASSTSFGQSVTQYF	TGCGCCAGCAGCACCTCATTTGGACAAAGTGTTACCCAGTACTTC
TRBV5-1	TRBJ1-1	NA	NA	CASSVLQSNTEAFF	TGCGCCAGCAGTGTGTTACAGTCGAACACTGAAGCTTTCTTT
TRBV19	TRBJ2-1	TRBD2	NA	CASSPRTSGLSSYNEQFF	TGTGCCAGTAGTCCGAGGACTAGCGGGCTGAGCTCCTACAATGAGCAGTTCTTC
TRBV7-7	TRBJ2-3	TRBD2	NA	CASSLGLAGAVDTQYF	TGTGCCAGCAGCCTCGGACTAGCGGGGGCAGTTGATACGCAGTATTTT
TRBV7-3	TRBJ1-3	NA	NA	CASSLRGRAGGNTIYF	TGTGCCAGCAGCTTAAGGGGCAGGGCCGGTGGAAACACCATATATTTT
TRBV9	TRBJ1-1	NA	NA	CASSVAPNTEAFF	TGTGCCAGCAGCGTAGCCCCGAACACTGAAGCTTTCTTT
TRBV2	TRBJ2-3	TRBD2	once	CASSGTSGGDTQYF	TGTGCCAGCAGTGGGACTAGCGGGGGCGATACGCAGTATTTT
TRBV9	TRBJ2-5	TRBD2	NA	CASSTKPGGQLETQYF	TGTGCCAGCAGCACTAAGCCGGGAGGCCAATTGGAGACCCAGTACTTC
TRBV6-1	TRBJ2-5	TRBD1	NA	CASSERGQVGETQYF	TGTGCCAGCAGTGAAAGGGGACAGGTGGGAGAGACCCAGTACTTC
TRBV4-1	TRBJ1-4	NA	few	CASSPLGTEKLFF	TGCGCCAGCAGCCCCCTTGGGACTGAAAAACTGTTTTTT
TRBV7-2	TRBJ2-1	TRBD2	NA	CASSLSQAGGHEQFF	TGTGCCAGCAGCTTATCCCAGGCGGGGGGGCATGAGCAGTTCTTC
TRBV5-1	TRBJ2-1	NA	once	CASSFWTAPNNEQFF	TGCGCCAGCAGCTTCTGGACAGCACCTAACAATGAGCAGTTCTTC
TRBV5-4	TRBJ2-7	TRBD2	NA	CASSRRGLAGGVSYEQYF	TGTGCCAGCAGCCGGAGAGGACTAGCGGGGGGGGTTTCCTACGAGCAGTACTTC
TRBV7-8	TRBJ2-1	TRBD1	NA	CASRSYRGSFNEQFF	TGTGCCAGCAGATCTTACAGGGGGAGCTTTAATGAGCAGTTCTTC
TRBV10-3	TRBJ1-3	NA	NA	CAISEQPGTGNTIYF	TGTGCCATCAGTGAACAACCGGGGACTGGAAACACCATATATTTT
TRBV6-6	TRBJ1-2	TRBD1	NA	CASSPGQGSTF	TGTGCCAGCAGTCCCGGACAGGGGAGCACCTTC
TRBV19	TRBJ2-1	NA	NA	CASSIGHFNEQFF	TGTGCCAGTAGTATAGGTCACTTCAATGAGCAGTTCTTC
TRBV6-5	TRBJ1-2	NA	NA	CASSPEGYGYTF	TGTGCCAGCAGCCCGGAGGGCTATGGCTACACCTTC
TRBV19	TRBJ2-5	NA	NA	CASRSDAGVTQYF	TGTGCCAGTAGGAGCGACGCCGGGGTGACCCAGTACTTC
TRBV30	TRBJ1-5	NA	few	CAWSVRGRQPQHF	TGTGCCTGGAGTGTCAGGGGACGGCAGCCCCAGCATTTT
TRBV6-1	TRBJ1-5	TRBD1	few	CASSFRDRGNQPQHF	TGTGCCAGCAGTTTCCGGGACAGGGGCAATCAGCCCCAGCATTTT
TRBV6-4	TRBJ1-4	NA	NA	CASSVRAGNEKLFF	TGTGCCAGCAGTGTTCGGGCAGGAAATGAAAAACTGTTTTTT
TRBV6-5	TRBJ1-2	NA	NA	CASSPGGGIGYTF	TGTGCCAGCAGCCCCGGGGGAGGGATTGGCTACACCTTC
TRBV9	TRBJ2-5	TRBD2	NA	CASSVAGGMQETQYF	TGTGCCAGCAGCGTTGCGGGGGGGATGCAAGAGACCCAGTACTTC
TRBV6-1	TRBJ1-2	NA	once	CASITGDGEPGGYTF	TGTGCCAGCATAACCGGGGACGGGGAGCCAGGTGGCTACACCTTC
TRBV18	TRBJ1-4	TRBD1	once	CASSPWQRGLNEKLFF	TGTGCCAGCTCACCGTGGCAAAGGGGGCTTAATGAAAAACTGTTTTTT
TRBV18	TRBJ2-7	NA	NA	CASSPSEGSYEQYF	TGTGCCAGCTCACCATCGGAGGGGTCCTACGAGCAGTACTTC
TRBV2	TRBJ1-5	NA	few	CASSEVGTRPQHF	TGTGCCAGCAGTGAGGTGGGGACAAGGCCCCAGCATTTT
TRBV7-7	TRBJ2-5	TRBD1	NA	CASSRQGQTQYF	TGTGCCAGCAGCCGACAGGGACAGACCCAGTACTTC
TRBV2	TRBJ1-4	TRBD1	NA	CASSVGQVVGEKLFF	TGTGCCAGCAGTGTTGGACAGGTCGTAGGTGAAAAACTGTTTTTT
TRBV6-5	TRBJ1-4	TRBD1	NA	CASSQIRQGREKLFF	TGTGCCAGCAGCCAGATTCGACAGGGGAGAGAAAAACTGTTTTTT
TRBV20-1	TRBJ1-1	NA	once	CSASTVHQAFF	TGCAGTGCTAGCACAGTTCATCAAGCTTTCTTT
TRBV5-5	TRBJ2-7	TRBD1	NA	CASSWDGTGQYEQYF	TGTGCCAGCAGCTGGGACGGGACAGGGCAATACGAGCAGTACTTC
TRBV27	TRBJ1-1	NA	NA	CASSPLPLDTEAFF	TGTGCCAGCAGTCCCCTACCCCTGGACACTGAAGCTTTCTTT
TRBV4-2	TRBJ2-6	NA	once	CASSQDEKGTRSVLTF	TGTGCCAGCAGCCAAGATGAAAAAGGGACACGGAGTGTCCTGACTTTC